This TCR beta chain stems from a study of T-cell memory formation after mild COVID-19. General study results and limits: CD8+ contracting clones occupied EMRA, while CD4+ ones occupied mainly CM and EM. Certain responding clones were present in pre-infection memory, suggesting participation of cross-reactive memory.

This clonotype was recorded a few times. As yet, its antigen is unknown. Libraries for TCRalpha and TCRbeta carried sample barcodes and unique molecular identifiers via 5'RACE. MiXCR was run by TCRdb on the 5' RACE reads, yielding one entry per CDR3 protein. The repertoire has 120,000 or so distinct CDR3 sequences, over 15% of them found once; the top ten carry approximately 5%. Germline loops: CDR1 MGHRA, CDR2 YSYEKL. The CDR3 has 15 residues. Deletions cut 0 bases from V and 4 bases from J, with 9 bases between. The genes are TRBV4-1 and TRBJ2-2; D remains ambiguous. The sequenced sample was PBMCs or a T cell subset sorted from them (not recorded which). This clonotype originated in a man aged 18 to 29 who had mild COVID-19 (a few samples of this study predate the infection). Cell type and time point are not known. The CDR3 is CASSQELLPTGELFF. In nucleotides, the CDR3 is TGCGCCAGCAGCCAAGAACTACTCCCCACCGGGGAGCTGTTTTTT.